The rows below give T cell receptor beta chains drawn from one sample of a study of blood T cell repertoires in COVID-19. The assay was immunoSEQ multiplex PCR, and TCRdb's table has in-frame clones only and misses some. This sample has roughly 240,000 clones, with more than 70% found just once. The sample taken for sequencing was PBMCs or T cells enriched from blood (not recorded which). These receptors were collected from a woman in her forties with acute COVID-19. The CDR3 runs from the conserved cysteine through the conserved F or W. D genes are given only for firm matches. The size field is filled for only some rows; it gives once, few, many or a size class.

V	size	D	J	CDR3	DNA
TRBV7-9	once	-	TRBJ2-3	CASSGQRTTSTDTQYF	TGTGCCAGCAGCGGCCAGCGGACGACTAGCACAGATACGCAGTATTTT
TRBV2	-	-	TRBJ2-7	CASSPTLRDNYEQYF	TGTGCCAGCAGCCCGACTTTAAGGGACAACTACGAGCAGTACTTC
TRBV18	-	-	TRBJ2-1	CASSPPGGLEQFF	TGTGCCAGCTCACCACCCGGGGGGCTTGAGCAGTTCTTC
TRBV15	few	TRBD2	TRBJ2-5	CATSRDRLAGAASGETQYF	TGTGCCACCAGCAGAGATCGACTAGCGGGGGCCGCCAGTGGGGAGACCCAGTACTTC
TRBV6-5	-	TRBD1	TRBJ1-1	CASSRDRVVTEAFF	TGTGCCAGCAGCAGGGACAGGGTAGTCACTGAAGCTTTCTTT
TRBV10-1	-	TRBD1	TRBJ2-7	CASSESRGTGKYEQYF	TGCGCCAGCAGTGAGTCCCGCGGGACAGGGAAGTACGAGCAGTACTTC
TRBV7-2	-	TRBD2	TRBJ2-4	CASSPGLAGGLAKNIQYF	TGTGCCAGCAGCCCGGGACTAGCGGGGGGCCTAGCCAAAAACATTCAGTACTTC
TRBV18	once	-	TRBJ1-2	CASSPRREAYGYTF	TGTGCCAGCTCACCACGTCGCGAAGCCTATGGCTACACCTTC
TRBV30	-	TRBD2	TRBJ2-2	CAWSLPAGGPNTGELFF	TGTGCCTGGAGTCTACCAGCGGGGGGGCCGAACACCGGGGAGCTGTTTTTT
TRBV7-2	-	-	TRBJ1-3	CASSPWGGLSHTIYF	TGTGCCAGCAGCCCCTGGGGGGGTCTCTCTCACACCATATATTTT
TRBV6-5	-	-	TRBJ1-4	CASSQQGGNEKLFF	TGTGCCAGCAGCCAACAGGGCGGTAATGAAAAACTGTTTTTT